This entry describes one TCR beta chain. This specimen belongs to a study of blood T cell repertoires in COVID-19. About the research overall: Acute-phase and convalescent COVID-19 samples originated in the United States, Italy and Spain. T cells, B-cell-depleted T cells, or PBMCs supplied cDNA or gDNA.

Germline CDR1 is KGHSH and CDR2 is LQKENI. V lost 1 base and J 3 bases, leaving 19 bases between the germline ends. There are 18 residues in the CDR3. Under the authors' procedure: It was from reference gene primer amplification that nucleated cell counts were estimated. Here immunoSEQ multiplex PCR was the method, and the copy in TCRdb shows in-frame clones only, minus some. That table supplies the V and J calls and clone size; D and trimming were determined from the DNA. The sample records about 250,000 clones, roughly 83% being singletons. Followed over time, Seattle patients had been enrolled while infection was active.

This clonotype originated in a woman of 80 years or more with COVID-19, enrolled during active disease. The sequenced material came from peripheral blood. The chain combines TRBV18 with TRBJ1-3; D is possibly TRBD1 (5 bases). This chain's CDR3 is CASSPLLTSTAFGNTIYF. The CDR3 DNA reads TGTGCCAGCTCACCACTCCTAACCTCGACAGCGTTTGGAAACACCATATATTTT.